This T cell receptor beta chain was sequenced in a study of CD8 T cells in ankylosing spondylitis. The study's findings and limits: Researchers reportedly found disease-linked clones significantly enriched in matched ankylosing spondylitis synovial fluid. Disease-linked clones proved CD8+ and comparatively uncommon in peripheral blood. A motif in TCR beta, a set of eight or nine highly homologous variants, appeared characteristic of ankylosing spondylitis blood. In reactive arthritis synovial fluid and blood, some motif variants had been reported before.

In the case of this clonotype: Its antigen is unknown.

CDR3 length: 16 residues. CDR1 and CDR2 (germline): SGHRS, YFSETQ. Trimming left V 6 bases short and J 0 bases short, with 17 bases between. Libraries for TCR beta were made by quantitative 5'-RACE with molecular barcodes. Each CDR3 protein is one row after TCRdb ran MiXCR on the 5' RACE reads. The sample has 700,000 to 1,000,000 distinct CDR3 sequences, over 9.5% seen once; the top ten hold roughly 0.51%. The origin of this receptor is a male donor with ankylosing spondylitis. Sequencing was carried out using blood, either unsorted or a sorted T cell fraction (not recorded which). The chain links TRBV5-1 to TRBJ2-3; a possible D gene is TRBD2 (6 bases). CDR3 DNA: TGCGCCAGCACCCTCTACGCCAGCGGGAGCACAGATACGCAGTATTTT. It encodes CASTLYASGSTDTQYF.